This T cell receptor (beta chain) was documented in a study of sequential checkpoint blockade in melanoma. The sample's treatment: randomized to nivolumab then ipilimumab (arm A) or the reverse (arm B). DNA-damaging chemotherapy had not been given to any patient beforehand. Live CD3+CD8+ CD19− CD56− cells were sorted from PBMCs. The CDR3 sequence is 14 residues long. V was trimmed by 5 bases and J by 5 bases, leaving 15 bases between them. Germline CDR1 is SEHNR and CDR2 is FQNEAQ (reference sequence). This clone showed up just a few times. The table came from immunoSEQ multiplex PCR; TCRdb's copy has only in-frame clones and leaves some out. This table has approximately 13,000 clones, roughly four fifths appearing once.

This receptor was identified in a human patient with melanoma. Some clones in this sample may be carry-over from other donors' samples. The source was CD8+ T cells sorted from blood (inferred from file names), collected from a patient given nivolumab and ipilimumab in sequence. The V gene is TRBV7-9, the J gene TRBJ1-1, with a weak D call TRBD1 (6 bases). The CDR3 loop reads CASSHREWGTEAFF. The CDR3 DNA sequence: TGTGCCAGCAGCCACAGGGAATGGGGGACTGAAGCTTTCTTT. The full variable domain, with the rest looked up from reference TRBV7-9 and TRBJ1-1, is DTGVSQNPRHKITKRGQNVTFRCDPISEHNRLYWYRQTLGQGPEFLTYFQNEAQLEKSRLLSDRFSAERPKGSFSTLEIQRTEQGDSAMYLCASSHREWGTEAFFGQGTRLTVV.